These 9 T cell receptor beta chains originate from one sample sequenced in a study of blood T cell repertoires in COVID-19 (TCRdb year 2020). Library preparation employed the immunoSEQ multiplex PCR assay. Held by TCRdb, this immuneACCESS table contains in-frame sequences only and omits some clones. Under half of the omission traces to an unresolved V gene where checked; the cause of the rest is unknown. The sample table holds roughly 30,000 clones, of which roughly nine tenths were seen once. The top ten hold more than 3% of the sample. The sample was peripheral blood. The receptors originated from a man in his sixties with acute or convalescent COVID-19.

The V gene is TRBV7-2, the J gene TRBJ2-7; D is undetermined. This CDR3 has 11 amino acids. Trimming stripped 4 bases from V and 2 bases from J, with 3 bases between. CDR1 is SGHTA, CDR2 FQGNSA, per germline. DNA of the CDR3: TGTGCCAGCAGCTCCGCCTACGAGCAGTACTTC. Amino acid sequence: CASSSAYEQYF.

The rearrangement joins TRBV3-1 (or the pseudogene TRBV3-2) to TRBJ1-3; a possible D gene is TRBD1 (6 bases). The CDR3 has 15 residues. The ends were cut back, 1 base at V and 2 bases at J, with 9 bases in the middle. The V gene's germline CDR1 is LGHDT and CDR2 YNNKEL (reference sequence). CDR3 nucleotide sequence: TGTGCCAGCAGCCAAGTTTCAGGGGCTGGAAACACCATATATTTT. Protein product: CASSQVSGAGNTIYF.

This clone came up once. The DNA of the CDR3 is TGTGCCAGCAGTTTGCGGCGCCACAATGAGCAGTTCTTC. Translation gives CASSLRRHNEQFF. The genes are TRBV12-3 or TRBV12-4 and TRBJ2-1; D unclear. The length of the CDR3 is 13 residues. The V end was cut by 3 bases, the J end by 5 bases, with 8 bases between.

The CDR3 sequence: CASSQGTGVNQPQHF. In DNA form, the CDR3 reads TGCGCCAGCAGCCAAGGGACAGGGGTAAATCAGCCCCAGCATTTT. This chain uses TRBV4-1 with TRBJ1-5, with TRBD1 matching 9 bases. This CDR3 comprises 15 residues. CDR1 is MGHRA and CDR2 is YSYEKL in the germline V gene. After removal of 1 base from V and 4 bases from J, the junction contained 2 bases not matched to a gene.

V gene TRBV6-5 combines with J gene TRBJ1-6; TRBD1 is a possible D gene (6 bases). The CDR3 spans 13 residues. Trimming left V 6 bases short and J 10 bases short, with 13 bases between. Germline V gives CDR1 MNHEY, CDR2 SVGAGI. In DNA form, the CDR3 reads TGTGCCAGCAGAGACCCGAGGGGGTCACCCCTCCACTTT. Its translation: CASRDPRGSPLHF.

CDR3 coding DNA: TGTGCCAGCAGCTTGAGGGCGGGAGAATACAATGAGCAGTTCTTC. It codes for CASSLRAGEYNEQFF. The chain joins TRBV5-5 to TRBJ2-1; 7 bases are shared with TRBD2. The CDR3 runs to 15 residues. Germline CDR1 is SGHKS and CDR2 is YYEKEE (reference sequence). Germline trimming cut 1 base from V and 4 bases from J; bases unmatched to any gene: 5.

This clone is a singleton in its sample. This chain links TRBV30 with TRBJ1-2; TRBD1 matches 7 bases. The CDR3 spans 13 residues. V was pared by 4 bases and J by 6 bases, with 8 bases of the junction left unmatched. CDR1 is GTSNPN and CDR2 is SVGIG in the germline V gene (reference sequence). CDR3 in amino acids: CAWTIDRVHGYTF. CDR3 coding DNA: TGTGCCTGGACCATTGACAGGGTGCATGGCTACACCTTC.

The chain uses TRBV5-4 and TRBJ2-5; 10 bases agree with TRBD1. The CDR3 loop spans 14 amino acids. J was trimmed by 5 bases and V by 3 bases; bases with no gene match: 4. Germline-derived CDR1 and CDR2 are SGHNT and YYREEE (reference sequence). The CDR3 loop is CASSWDRGGETQYF. CDR3 bases: TGTGCCAGCAGCTGGGACAGGGGAGGGGAGACCCAGTACTTC.

The V gene is TRBV30, the J gene TRBJ1-5; maybe TRBD1 (6 bases). The germline CDR1 and CDR2 sequences are GTSNPN and SVGIG (reference sequence). Trimming removed 2 bases at V and 3 bases at J, with 14 bases between. CDR3 size: 15 residues. This CDR3 is CAWSPKGGPNQPQHF. The CDR3 DNA is TGTGCCTGGAGTCCGAAGGGGGGGCCCAATCAGCCCCAGCATTTT. The variable domain in full, with the rest retrieved from reference TRBV30 and TRBJ1-5, is SQTIHQWPATLVQPVGSPLSLECTVEGTSNPNLYWYRQAAGRGLQLLFYSVGIGQISSEVPQNLSASRPQDRQFILSSKKLLLSDSGFYLCAWSPKGGPNQPQHFGDGTRLSIL.